These T cell receptor beta chains were read from a single sample in a study of CD8 T cells in ankylosing spondylitis. One entry per CDR3 protein results from TCRdb running MiXCR on the 5' RACE reads. The sample includes about 140,000 distinct CDR3 sequences, 7% to 9% of them seen just once. Sequences were obtained from synovial fluid, either unsorted or a sorted T cell fraction (not recorded which). All receptors come from a male donor with ankylosing spondylitis. Both conserved end residues are part of each CDR3. The D gene is left open where the match is weak. The size entry is marked missing in some rows and otherwise reads once, few, many or a size class.

>TRBJ2-7|-|many|12|TRBV13
CASSLGAQIGYF
TGTGCCAGCAGCTTAGGCGCGCAAATAGGGTACTTC
>TRBJ1-1|-|-|12|TRBV29-1
CSGTPGSGEAFF
TGCAGCGGAACACCAGGGTCTGGTGAAGCTTTCTTT
>TRBJ2-3|-|many|15|TRBV11-2
CASSLIDGKEDTQYF
TGTGCCAGCAGCTTAATTGATGGGAAGGAAGATACGCAGTATTTT
>TRBJ2-7|-|few|12|TRBV18
CASSLGDREQYF
TGTGCCAGCTCACTCGGGGACCGCGAGCAGTACTTC
>TRBJ1-1|-|few|14|TRBV28
CASSLLLGVTEAFF
TGTGCCAGCAGTTTACTCCTCGGAGTGACTGAAGCTTTCTTT
>TRBJ2-1|TRBD2|few|14|TRBV20-1
CSARMPSGSEAQFF
TGCAGTGCTAGAATGCCTAGCGGGAGTGAGGCGCAGTTCTTC
>TRBJ2-7|-|-|14|TRBV27
CASSTRDGTYEQYF
TGTGCCAGCAGTACCAGGGACGGCACCTACGAGCAGTACTTC
>TRBJ1-1|-|-|14|TRBV29-1
CSVERPGMNTEAFF
TGCAGCGTTGAACGGCCGGGAATGAACACTGAAGCTTTCTTT
>TRBJ2-7|-|-|15|TRBV20-1
CSARDGGQIIYEQYF
TGCAGTGCTAGAGATGGGGGCCAAATTATCTACGAGCAGTACTTC
>TRBJ2-2|-|many|18|TRBV7-8
CASSFLQEAVTNTGELFF
TGTGCCAGCAGCTTTCTACAGGAAGCGGTAACGAACACCGGGGAGCTGTTTTTT
>TRBJ1-1|-|-|13|TRBV6-1
CASESGMNTEAFF
TGTGCTTCCGAATCGGGCATGAACACTGAAGCTTTCTTT
>TRBJ1-3|-|many|15|TRBV5-5
CASSLDGSSGNTIYF
TGTGCCAGCAGCTTAGACGGCAGCTCTGGAAACACCATATATTTT
>TRBJ2-6|-|-|15|TRBV20-1
CSASQGRPWANVLTF
TGCAGTGCTAGCCAGGGCAGGCCGTGGGCCAACGTCCTGACTTTC
>TRBJ2-5|TRBD2|-|15|TRBV7-3
CASSFSGGAGETQYF
TGTGCCAGCAGCTTTAGCGGGGGGGCCGGAGAGACCCAGTACTTC
>TRBJ2-7|-|few|15|TRBV3-2
CASCRLAGTDYEQYF
TGTGCCAGCTGCCGCTTGGCCGGGACAGACTACGAGCAGTACTTC
>TRBJ2-2|TRBD1|many|15|TRBV28
CASRSGGWGTGELFF
TGTGCCAGCAGATCAGGGGGATGGGGCACCGGGGAGCTGTTTTTT
>TRBJ1-5|TRBD1|many|15|TRBV6-1
CASIRATGSNQPQHF
TGTGCCAGCATTCGAGCGACAGGGTCAAATCAGCCCCAGCATTTT
>TRBJ2-5|TRBD2|once|16|TRBV7-7
CASSLAPAGGAETQYF
TGTGCTAGCAGCTTAGCTCCAGCGGGGGGCGCAGAGACCCAGTACTTC
>TRBJ2-7|-|-|13|TRBV7-3
CAISRGLLCEQYF
TGTGCCATCAGCCGCGGGCTCCTCTGCGAGCAGTACTTC
>TRBJ2-1|TRBD2|many|15|TRBV7-3
CASSVSGGPYNEQFF
TGTGCCAGCAGCGTTAGCGGGGGTCCCTACAATGAGCAGTTCTTC
>TRBJ2-5|TRBD2|many|14|TRBV20-1
CSARDLGGTETQYF
TGCAGTGCTAGAGATCTGGGGGGGACAGAGACCCAGTACTTC
>TRBJ2-3|TRBD1|-|15|TRBV5-1
CASSLGQESTDTQYF
TGCGCCAGCAGCTTAGGACAGGAAAGCACAGATACGCAGTATTTT
>TRBJ1-6|-|many|13|TRBV7-2
CASSNSYNSPLHF
TGTGCCAGCAGCAATAGCTATAATTCACCCCTCCACTTT
>TRBJ2-3|-|-|14|TRBV7-2
CASSTRQSTDTQYF
TGTGCCAGCAGCACCCGACAGAGCACAGATACGCAGTATTTT
>TRBJ2-5|-|-|12|TRBV30
CAWSVSSETQYF
TGTGCCTGGAGTGTATCGTCAGAGACCCAGTACTTC
>TRBJ1-1|-|many|15|TRBV7-3
CASRARGGTDTEAFF
TGTGCCAGCAGAGCCCGCGGAGGAACGGACACTGAAGCTTTCTTT